Listed here are 22 T cell receptor beta chains from one sample, sequenced in a study of cytomegalovirus exposure and HLA in healthy donors. This table comes from immunoSEQ multiplex PCR, and its TCRdb copy is limited to in-frame clones, with some not included. The sample contains some 170,000 clones, around 96% of which appear only once. Sequenced: PBMCs. The receptors here all came from a woman younger than 30 in good health and CMV-seronegative.

V usage is TRBV5-6 and J usage is TRBJ2-1, with D maybe TRBD1 (5 bases). The V end was cut by 2 bases, the J end by 0 bases, with 15 bases between. CDR3 length equals 17 residues. Per germline, CDR1 SGHDT and CDR2 YYEEEE. Here the CDR3 reads CASSFQGGRSSYNEQFF. The CDR3 coding sequence is TGTGCCAGCAGCTTTCAGGGCGGACGGAGCTCCTACAATGAGCAGTTCTTC.

The rearrangement joins TRBV27 to TRBJ2-1, with 8 bases matching TRBD2. Germline V CDR1 and CDR2: MNHEY, SMNVEV (reference sequence). The CDR3 totals 15 residues. With 2 bases clipped from V and 3 bases from J, the junction kept 3 bases outside the gene matches. The CDR3 loop is CASSLAGGLYNEQFF. CDR3 sequence (DNA): TGTGCCAGCAGTTTAGCGGGGGGCCTCTACAATGAGCAGTTCTTC.

This sequence joins TRBV10-3 and TRBJ1-2; TRBD1 agrees at 8 bases. With V trimmed by 2 bases and J by 4 bases, 6 bases remained unmatched. CDR1 ENHRY and CDR2 SYGVKD come from the germline V gene. The length of the CDR3 is 15 residues. The CDR3: CAISEGQGKGYGYTF. Here the CDR3 DNA reads TGTGCCATCAGTGAGGGACAGGGAAAAGGCTATGGCTACACCTTC.

This sequence joins TRBV21-1 and TRBJ1-5; the table gives TRBD1 as D, unverified against the DNA. TRBV21-1 is reported as a pseudogene. The CDR3 sequence is 17 residues long. In nucleotides, the CDR3 is TGTGCCAGCAGCAAAGCCCGGGACAGGGGGGAAGGTCAGCCCCAGCATTTT. Its protein product is CASSKARDRGEGQPQHF.

This chain uses TRBV7-2 with TRBJ1-6; 9 nucleotides line up with TRBD1. J gave up 7 bases and V 7 bases, and 5 bases lay outside the gene matches. The CDR3 is made up of 14 amino acids. CDR1 is SGHTA and CDR2 is FQGNSA in the germline V gene. DNA of the CDR3: TGTGCCAGCAACCACGGGACAGGGAATTCACCCCTCCACTTT. It encodes CASNHGTGNSPLHF. Filled out from reference TRBV7-2 and TRBJ1-6, the complete variable domain reads GAGVSQSPSNKVTEKGKDVELRCDPISGHTALYWYRQSLGQGLEFLIYFQGNSAPDKSGLPSDRFSAERTGGSVSTLTIQRTQQEDSAVYLCASNHGTGNSPLHFGNGTRLTVT.

As regards this clone: Distinct nucleotide sequences in the sample also encode this CDR3. The chain uses TRBV27 and TRBJ2-2; 7 nucleotides match TRBD1. V was pared by 2 bases and J by 5 bases, with 2 bases of the junction left unmatched. This CDR3 region has 14 residues. The germline V gene has CDR1 MNHEY and CDR2 SMNVEV (reference sequence). The CDR3 is CASSLRQGTGELFF. The CDR3 DNA is TGTGCCAGCAGTTTAAGACAGGGAACCGGGGAGCTGTTTTTT.

The chain employs TRBV4-1 and TRBJ1-1, with a possible D match to TRBD1 (6 bases). Germline V lookup: CDR1 MGHRA, CDR2 YSYEKL. The CDR3 totals 16 residues. V gave up 4 bases and J gave up 4 bases, with 19 bases separating them. The CDR3 sequence: CASSPGRSGVSTEAFF. In DNA, the CDR3 is TGCGCCAGCAGCCCAGGTAGGTCAGGGGTGAGCACTGAAGCTTTCTTT.

This chain uses TRBV6-5 with TRBJ1-1; D is perhaps TRBD1 (5 bases). Between the trimmed V and J ends, which lost 5 bases and 0 bases, there was a span of 10 bases. In germline, CDR1 is MNHEY, CDR2 SVGAGI. The length of the CDR3 is 14 residues. The DNA of the CDR3 is TGTGCCAGCAGTAGGACAAGCATGAACACTGAAGCTTTCTTT. It is translated as CASSRTSMNTEAFF.

V gene TRBV5-6 combines with J gene TRBJ2-3, with TRBD2 matching over 10 bases. The germline V gene encodes CDR1 SGHDT and CDR2 YYEEEE. The J segment lost 6 bases and the V segment lost 3 bases, leaving 10 bases of the junction unmatched. The CDR3 runs to 16 residues. The DNA for the CDR3 is TGTGCCAGCAGCTGGAGGTCTAGCGGGGGCCGGGATACGCAGTATTTT. Amino acid sequence: CASSWRSSGGRDTQYF.

CDR3 loop: CASSRGEETQYF. As DNA, the CDR3 is TGTGCCAGCTCCCGGGGGGAAGAGACCCAGTACTTC. The chain couples TRBV18 to TRBJ2-5; 7 bases match TRBD2. CDR3 size: 12 residues. CDR1 and CDR2 (germline): KGHSH, LQKENI. J gave up 3 bases and V 6 bases, and 1 base lay outside the gene matches.

CDR3 sequence: CASRLARGLANEQFF. CDR3 DNA sequence: TGTGCAAGTCGCTTAGCGCGGGGACTAGCAAATGAGCAGTTCTTC. The rearrangement joins TRBV12-2 to TRBJ2-1; the DNA was not compared with TRBD2, the D call given in the table. TRBV12-2 has pseudogene status. This CDR3 is built from 15 residues.

V usage is TRBV9 and J usage is TRBJ2-1; TRBD2 aligns across 9 bases. The V gene's germline CDR1 is SGDLS and CDR2 YYNGEE. CDR3 length: 14 residues. V dropped 3 bases and J dropped 5; count of bases not matched to a gene: 3. CDR3 DNA sequence: TGTGCCAGCAGCGCTCCTAGCGGGGACAATGAGCAGTTCTTC. Amino acids: CASSAPSGDNEQFF.

The genes are TRBV6-1 and TRBJ2-2, with a tentative D call TRBD1 (5 bases). The CDR3 sequence is 15 residues long. Per germline, CDR1 MNHNS and CDR2 SASEGT. V shed 4 bases and J shed 3 bases, with 12 bases lying between them. The CDR3 reads CASSGKGFDTGELFF. The CDR3 bases are TGTGCCAGCAGTGGAAAGGGGTTCGACACCGGGGAGCTGTTTTTT.

The chain links TRBV9 to TRBJ1-1; 8 positions match TRBD1. The germline V gene encodes CDR1 SGDLS and CDR2 YYNGEE. Trimming took 2 bases from V and 4 from J; bases not matched to a gene: 4. CDR3 length: 14 amino acids. The CDR3 is CASSVGQGTTEAFF. The DNA for the CDR3 is TGTGCCAGCAGCGTCGGACAGGGTACCACTGAAGCTTTCTTT.

V is TRBV5-6 and J is TRBJ1-2, with 11 bases identical to TRBD1. This CDR3 contains 15 residues. Germline-derived CDR1 and CDR2 are SGHDT and YYEEEE. Losses at the gene ends were 4 bases for V and 2 bases for J; bases not matched to a gene: 4. In DNA, the CDR3 is TGTGCCAGCAGCATCCGGGACAGGGGGAACTATGGCTACACCTTC. Translating it yields CASSIRDRGNYGYTF.

As for this clone: Germline and junction disagree at one end, which may indicate a read error. This chain links TRBV5-6 with TRBJ2-7; TRBD1 aligns across 9 bases. CDR3 size: 13 residues. Germline values: CDR1 SGHDT, CDR2 YYEEEE. CDR3 region: CASSLGGGQGKAF. The CDR3 DNA is TGTGCCAGCAGCTTGGGCGGAGGACAGGGGAAGGCCTTC.

This clone occurred once. The rearrangement links TRBV6-6 to TRBJ2-7; 7 positions match TRBD1. The CDR3 is made up of 14 amino acids. Germline values: CDR1 MNHNY, CDR2 SVGAGI (reference sequence). The junction had 8 bases not matched to a gene; V was cut back by 5 bases and J by 4 bases. CDR3 in amino acids: CASSTGTATYEQYF. CDR3 sequence (DNA): TGTGCCAGCAGTACCGGGACAGCTACTTACGAGCAGTACTTC.

V usage is TRBV15 and J usage is TRBJ1-2; TRBD1 agrees at 8 bases. Trimming cost V 0 bases and J 7 bases; bases outside gene matches: 4. The CDR3 is 14 amino acids. The V gene's germline CDR1 is LNHNV and CDR2 YYDKDF (reference sequence). The DNA for the CDR3 is TGTGCCACCAGCAGAGATCGGACAGGGATTGGCTACACCTTC. Translation gives CATSRDRTGIGYTF.

V is TRBV7-9 and J is TRBJ2-1; 8 bases are shared with TRBD2. CDR1 is SEHNR and CDR2 is FQNEAQ in the germline V gene (reference sequence). Trimming took 1 base from V and 7 from J; bases not matched to a gene: 3. This CDR3 is 14 amino acids long. The CDR3 loop is CASSLGLALNEQFF. DNA for the CDR3: TGTGCCAGCAGCTTAGGACTAGCGCTGAATGAGCAGTTCTTC.

The gene calls are TRBV2 and TRBJ1-3; no reliable D call. This CDR3 contains 18 residues. The V gene lost 3 bases and the J gene lost 0 bases, with 18 bases spanning the gap. Germline CDR1 SNHLY, CDR2 FYNNEI. CDR3 amino acids: CASSDFLTGSSSGNTIYF. DNA of the CDR3: TGTGCCAGCAGTGACTTTTTGACGGGGTCTTCCTCTGGAAACACCATATATTTT.

The chain is built from TRBV7-2 and TRBJ1-5; possibly TRBD1 for D (5 bases). Germline V gene lookup returns CDR1 SGHTA and CDR2 FQGNSA. CDR3 length: 14 amino acids. V gave up 3 bases and J gave up 3 bases, with 9 bases separating them. CDR3 region: CASSFLGHNQPQHF. The CDR3 nucleotides read TGTGCCAGCAGCTTCCTCGGACACAATCAGCCCCAGCATTTT.

The V and J genes are TRBV5-6 and TRBJ2-7, with TRBD1 matching over 10 bases. The CDR3 runs to 14 residues. Germline V lookup: CDR1 SGHDT, CDR2 YYEEEE. V was pared by 4 bases and J by 2 bases, with 3 bases of the junction left unmatched. The CDR3 sequence is CASSLGTGAYEQYF. The CDR3 nucleotides are TGTGCCAGCAGCCTAGGGACAGGGGCCTACGAGCAGTACTTC.